The rows below give T cell receptor beta chains drawn from one sample of a study of blood T cell repertoires in COVID-19. TCRdb keeps only in-frame clones here, not all; method: immunoSEQ multiplex PCR. The table includes about 240,000 clones, around 86% detected once. The sample comprised peripheral blood. Receptor source: a woman aged 30 to 39 who had recovered from COVID-19. Both conserved end residues are part of each CDR3. D genes are given only for firm matches. Not all rows give a size; the values are once, few, many and, for expanded clones, a class.

d_call j_call v_call clone_size cdr3_aa cdr3_nt
TRBD1 TRBJ2-4 TRBV7-9 . CASSTWDRGIENIQYF TGTGCCAGCAGCACCTGGGACAGGGGTATCGAAAACATTCAGTACTTC
. TRBJ1-2 TRBV6-5 . CASTPQQGYGYTF TGTGCCAGCACACCACAACAGGGCTATGGCTACACCTTC
. TRBJ1-5 TRBV15 once CATSRERGFQPQHF TGTGCCACCAGCAGAGAAAGGGGGTTTCAGCCCCAGCATTTT
. TRBJ2-3 TRBV5-1 . CASSMDSGSTDTQYF TGCGCCAGCAGCATGGATAGCGGTAGCACAGATACGCAGTATTTT
TRBD2 TRBJ2-7 TRBV4-2 . CASSQDGGGTSYEQYF TGTGCCAGCAGCCAAGACGGCGGGGGGACTTCCTACGAGCAGTACTTC
TRBD2 TRBJ2-5 TRBV29-1 . CSVETRIAGGKTQYF TGCAGCGTTGAAACGAGAATAGCGGGGGGGAAGACCCAGTACTTC
. TRBJ1-6 TRBV18 . CASSPRKGGVGSPLHF TGTGCCAGCTCACCACGTAAGGGAGGGGTGGGTTCACCCCTCCACTTT
. TRBJ2-7 TRBV7-3 . CASSLWGGEQYF TGTGCCAGCAGTCTGTGGGGAGGCGAGCAGTACTTC
. TRBJ2-7 TRBV7-9 . CASSLGPSPENRNSYEQYF TGTGCCAGCAGCTTAGGCCCCAGCCCCGAAAACAGGAACTCCTACGAGCAGTACTTC
. TRBJ2-7 TRBV13 . CASSLMGLGSYEQYF TGTGCCAGCAGCTTAATGGGACTGGGCTCCTACGAGCAGTACTTC
. TRBJ2-1 TRBV28 . CASSLSWGGTGAGEQFF TGTGCCAGCAGTTTATCTTGGGGAGGAACAGGGGCGGGTGAGCAGTTCTTC
TRBD2 TRBJ2-1 TRBV7-9 . CASSPAQRGGYNEQFF TGTGCCAGCAGCCCCGCTCAGCGGGGGGGCTACAATGAGCAGTTCTTC
. TRBJ2-3 TRBV30 . CGMGGRPSDTQYF TGTGGGATGGGGGGGCGCCCCTCAGATACGCAGTATTTT
. TRBJ1-1 TRBV12-3/TRBV12-4 . CASSATRGEAFF TGTGCCAGCAGTGCGACGAGAGGAGAAGCTTTCTTT
TRBD2 TRBJ2-3 TRBV7-6 . CASSLVGGKADTQYF TGTGCCAGCAGCTTAGTCGGGGGGAAGGCGGATACGCAGTATTTT
TRBD1 TRBJ2-3 TRBV5-1 . CASSPPDRLRTDTQYF TGCGCCAGCAGCCCCCCGGACAGGCTACGCACAGATACGCAGTATTTT
TRBD1 TRBJ1-5 TRBV6-5 once CASSRDRGQPQHF TGTGCCAGCAGTAGGGACAGGGGTCAGCCCCAGCATTTT
TRBD1 TRBJ2-3 TRBV30 . CAWELSRRGLKDTQYF TGTGCCTGGGAACTCTCTCGCAGGGGGCTTAAGGATACGCAGTATTTT
TRBD2 TRBJ2-1 TRBV6-5 . CASSYRGLAGYNEQFF TGTGCCAGCAGTTACCGGGGACTAGCGGGGTACAATGAGCAGTTCTTC
TRBD1 TRBJ1-1 TRBV12-5 . CASGFSGGMNTEAFF TGTGCTAGTGGTTTTTCAGGGGGAATGAACACTGAAGCTTTCTTT
TRBD2 TRBJ2-5 TRBV2 . CASSAPGVLAGGETQYF TGTGCCAGCAGTGCGCCCGGCGTGCTAGCGGGGGGAGAGACCCAGTACTTC
TRBD1 TRBJ1-1 TRBV19 . CASSHRGLFEAFF TGTGCCAGTAGTCACAGGGGGCTGTTTGAAGCTTTCTTT
. TRBJ2-1 TRBV3-1/TRBV3-2 . CASSQDISLVNNEQFF TGTGCCAGCAGCCAAGATATTTCACTCGTTAACAATGAGCAGTTCTTC
. TRBJ2-1 TRBV7-9 . CASSSGRTTVNNEQFF TGTGCCAGCAGCTCCGGGCGAACGACAGTAAACAATGAGCAGTTCTTC
. TRBJ1-1 TRBV14 . CASSQDRFKAGGTEAFF TGTGCCAGCAGCCAAGATCGGTTTAAAGCGGGAGGCACTGAAGCTTTCTTT
TRBD1 TRBJ1-6 TRBV5-1 . CASSYATGGSDSPLHF TGCGCCAGCAGCTACGCTACAGGGGGATCGGATTCACCCCTCCACTTT
TRBD1 TRBJ2-5 TRBV9 . CASSETGTGFETQYF TGTGCCAGCAGCGAAACCGGGACAGGGTTCGAGACCCAGTACTTC
. TRBJ1-4 TRBV5-4 . CASSPDPLGSTEKLFF TGTGCCAGCAGCCCGGACCCGCTCGGGAGTACTGAAAAACTGTTTTTT
TRBD1 TRBJ1-1 TRBV10-3 once CAIKAGDSKGTEAFF TGTGCCATCAAAGCAGGGGACAGTAAGGGCACTGAAGCTTTCTTT
. TRBJ1-4 TRBV4-2 . CASSQSPVATNEKLFF TGTGCCAGCAGCCAATCCCCTGTTGCAACTAATGAAAAACTGTTTTTT
TRBD2 TRBJ2-3 TRBV5-1 . CASSLALAGGSTDTQYF TGCGCCAGCAGCTTGGCCCTAGCGGGGGGGAGCACAGATACGCAGTATTTT
. TRBJ2-3 TRBV5-4 . CASSPGWAAGASTDTQYF TGTGCCAGCAGTCCGGGGTGGGCGGCGGGGGCTAGCACAGATACGCAGTATTTT
TRBD1 TRBJ1-2 TRBV4-2 few CASSPGQGNYGYTF TGTGCCAGCAGCCCAGGACAGGGGAACTATGGCTACACCTTC
. TRBJ1-6 TRBV5-1 . CASSGQLNNSPLHF TGCGCCAGCAGTGGGCAGCTGAATAATTCACCCCTCCACTTT
. TRBJ2-1 TRBV30 . CAWRGDTYNEQFF TGTGCCTGGAGGGGAGACACTTACAATGAGCAGTTCTTC
. TRBJ2-1 TRBV19 . CASSLPGNEQFF TGTGCCAGTTCTCTCCCGGGGAATGAGCAGTTCTTC
TRBD2 TRBJ2-7 TRBV19 . CATAGRSYEQYF TGTGCCACAGCGGGGAGGTCCTACGAGCAGTACTTC
. TRBJ1-1 TRBV7-9 . CASSLGGGLGTEAFF TGTGCCAGCAGCTTAGGCGGGGGGCTTGGCACTGAAGCTTTCTTT
TRBD2 TRBJ2-3 TRBV29-1 . CSVNVAGGPLGDTQYF TGCAGCGTTAATGTTGCGGGGGGGCCTTTAGGAGATACGCAGTATTTT
. TRBJ2-7 TRBV5-4 . CASSLFRQGRGEQYF TGTGCCAGCAGCTTGTTTCGGCAGGGAAGGGGCGAGCAGTACTTC
TRBD2 TRBJ2-3 TRBV11-2 . CASSKGLAGGTSTDTQYF TGTGCCAGCAGCAAGGGACTAGCGGGGGGTACTAGCACAGATACGCAGTATTTT
. TRBJ2-2 TRBV3-1/TRBV3-2 many CASSQTGKNTGELFF TGTGCCAGCAGCCAGACGGGGAAGAACACCGGGGAGCTGTTTTTT
TRBD2 TRBJ2-5 TRBV5-1 . CASKTGTSRETQYF TGCGCCAGTAAGACCGGGACTAGCCGAGAGACCCAGTACTTC
TRBD1 TRBJ2-2 TRBV6-5 . CASPSGTEGTGELFF TGTGCCAGTCCATCCGGGACAGAGGGAACCGGGGAGCTGTTTTTT
. TRBJ2-1 TRBV20-1 . CSAFYVGGQFF TGCAGTGCCTTCTACGTCGGTGGGCAGTTCTTC
TRBD2 TRBJ2-7 TRBV5-4 few CASSLGTSGGSEQYF TGTGCCAGCAGCTTGGGGACTAGCGGGGGGAGCGAGCAGTACTTC
. TRBJ2-6 TRBV11-2 . CASSLGGRNSGANVLTF TGTGCCAGCAGCTTAGGAGGGAGAAACTCTGGGGCCAACGTCCTGACTTTC
. TRBJ1-1 TRBV4-1 once CASSQGQNTEAFF TGCGCCAGCAGCCAAGGGCAGAACACTGAAGCTTTCTTT
. TRBJ1-5 TRBV15 . CATSRRGNQPQHF TGTGCCACCAGCAGACGCGGGAATCAGCCCCAGCATTTT
TRBD2 TRBJ2-5 TRBV11-2 . CASSWPHDGSGGGKTQYF TGTGCCAGCAGCTGGCCCCACGATGGTAGCGGGGGTGGTAAGACCCAGTACTTC
TRBD1 TRBJ2-7 TRBV4-2 . CASSHWTGEEQYF TGTGCCAGCAGCCATTGGACAGGGGAGGAGCAGTACTTC
. TRBJ2-2 TRBV6-5 . CASAMNTGELFF TGTGCCAGCGCGATGAACACCGGGGAGCTGTTTTTT
. TRBJ2-3 TRBV11-2 . CASSFRLDPDTQYF TGTGCCAGCAGCTTCCGACTAGACCCAGATACGCAGTATTTT
TRBD2 TRBJ2-2 TRBV27 . CASSLLAGSLVSGELFF TGTGCCAGCAGTTTGTTAGCGGGATCCCTGGTGTCCGGGGAGCTGTTTTTT
. TRBJ1-5 TRBV7-8 . CASSLGFQGYNSNQPQHF TGTGCCAGCAGCTTAGGATTCCAGGGGTACAATAGCAATCAGCCCCAGCATTTT
. TRBJ1-2 TRBV10-3 . CAISERGEGYTF TGTGCCATCAGTGAGAGGGGCGAGGGCTACACCTTC
TRBD2 TRBJ2-1 TRBV14 . CASSQEIPGSRRGVYNEQFF TGTGCCAGCAGCCAAGAGATCCCAGGGTCACGGCGGGGGGTATACAATGAGCAGTTCTTC